This T cell receptor beta chain is from a study of cytomegalovirus exposure and HLA in healthy donors. About the study: Genotyping showed 81% of roughly 400 donors falling in the Caucasian-associated ancestry cluster. Broader study findings: Testing in vitro showed a few CMV-associated chains specific for CMV antigens.

As to this clone: The antigen remains unidentified.

Use of 60 Vbeta and 13 Jbeta primers characterized the PCR. The method was immunoSEQ multiplex PCR; TCRdb's version includes in-frame clones alone and lacks a portion of them. The repertoire holds more than 75,000 clones, with 70% to 75% as singletons. The CDR3 covers 19 residues. The germline CDR1 and CDR2 sequences are LNHDA and SQIVND (reference sequence). Trimming at V came to 4 bases and at J to 6 bases, leaving 14 bases not matched to a gene. V gene TRBV19 combines with J gene TRBJ2-5; 16 bases map to TRBD2. What was sequenced was PBMCs. This receptor was identified in a woman between 45 and 60 years old in good health and CMV-seropositive. The CDR3 loop is CASSTTGGTSGRAVKTQYF. Written as DNA, the CDR3 is TGTGCCAGTAGTACCACAGGGGGGACTAGCGGGAGGGCCGTAAAGACCCAGTACTTC.